This T cell receptor (beta chain) was obtained from a study of T cell repertoires in cytomegalovirus infection. Whole-study findings and limits: Cumulative public TCR beta family frequency identified carriers of CMV plus the relevant HLA.

Worth noting for this clonotype: Its antigen is unknown.

The CDR3 consists of 17 residues. V lost 5 bases to trimming and J lost 0 bases; unmatched junction nucleotides: 13. The V gene's germline CDR1 is SGHVT and CDR2 SQSDAQ. TCRdb called the reads again in MiXCR, with one record for every CDR3 protein. This table has roughly 570,000 distinct CDR3 sequences, roughly 42% appearing once. This receptor was identified in a human donor in good health (CMV status not recorded). Some clones in this sample may be carry-over from other donors' samples. Sequenced here: cultured PBMCs, sampled from culture after CMV antigen stimulation. The rearrangement links TRBV7-4 to TRBJ2-7, with 7 bases that match TRBD2. In nucleotides, the CDR3 is TGTGCCAGCAGCGGTGGGCTAGCGGATCCAAGCTCCTACGAGCAGTACTTC. It codes for CASSGGLADPSSYEQYF.